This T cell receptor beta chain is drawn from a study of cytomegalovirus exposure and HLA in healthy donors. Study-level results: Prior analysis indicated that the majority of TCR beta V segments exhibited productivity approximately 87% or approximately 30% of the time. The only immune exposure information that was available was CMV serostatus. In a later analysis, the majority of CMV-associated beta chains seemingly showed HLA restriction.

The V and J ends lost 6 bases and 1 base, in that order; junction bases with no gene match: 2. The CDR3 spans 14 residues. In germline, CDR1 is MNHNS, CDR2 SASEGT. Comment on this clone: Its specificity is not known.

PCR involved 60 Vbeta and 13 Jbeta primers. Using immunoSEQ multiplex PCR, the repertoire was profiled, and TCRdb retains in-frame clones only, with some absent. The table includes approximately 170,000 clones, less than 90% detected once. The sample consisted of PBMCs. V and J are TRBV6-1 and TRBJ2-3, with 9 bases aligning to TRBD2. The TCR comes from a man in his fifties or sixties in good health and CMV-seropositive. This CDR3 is CASSWTSGTDTQYF. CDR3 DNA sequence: TGTGCCAGCAGCTGGACTAGCGGCACAGATACGCAGTATTTT.